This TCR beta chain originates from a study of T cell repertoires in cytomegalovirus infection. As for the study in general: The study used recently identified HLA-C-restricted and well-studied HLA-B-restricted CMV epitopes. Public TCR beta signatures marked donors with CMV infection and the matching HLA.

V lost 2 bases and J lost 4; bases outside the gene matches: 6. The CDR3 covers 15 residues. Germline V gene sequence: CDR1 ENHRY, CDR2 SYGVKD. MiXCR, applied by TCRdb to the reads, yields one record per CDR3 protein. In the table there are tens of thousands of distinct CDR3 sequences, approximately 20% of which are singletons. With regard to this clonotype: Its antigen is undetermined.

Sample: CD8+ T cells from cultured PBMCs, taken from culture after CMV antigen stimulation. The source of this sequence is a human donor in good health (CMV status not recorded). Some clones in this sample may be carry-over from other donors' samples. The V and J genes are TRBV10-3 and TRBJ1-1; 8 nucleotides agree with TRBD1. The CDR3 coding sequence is TGTGCCATCAGTGAGCCAGGACAGGGCGTCACTGAAGCTTTCTTT. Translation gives CAISEPGQGVTEAFF.